The present T cell receptor beta chain was sequenced within a study of T cell responses to AZD1222 COVID-19 vaccine. Regarding the study as a whole: White British people made up most donors, females outnumbered males, and clonal diversity was possibly underestimated. Dominant CD4 TCR responses targeted spike regions 160-218 and 743-854.

In regard to this clone: What it binds is unknown.

Germline assignment: CDR1 LGHNA and CDR2 YSLEER. The CDR3 totals 15 residues. The V gene lost 0 bases and the J gene lost 10 bases, with 16 bases spanning the gap. Only in-frame clones appear in the TCRdb table, and some are missing; sequencing was by immunoSEQ multiplex PCR. The table lists roughly 48,000 clones, 89% of them singletons. The sequence was obtained from an adult who received the AZD1222 COVID-19 vaccine. This rearrangement joins TRBV4-3 to TRBJ2-1, with D possibly called TRBD1 or TRBD2 (5 bases each). The source was peripheral blood, collected 28 days after the second AZD1222 dose. The CDR3 region is CASSQDSGTRGEQFF. CDR3 bases: TGCGCCAGCAGCCAAGATTCCGGGACCAGAGGCGAGCAGTTCTTC.